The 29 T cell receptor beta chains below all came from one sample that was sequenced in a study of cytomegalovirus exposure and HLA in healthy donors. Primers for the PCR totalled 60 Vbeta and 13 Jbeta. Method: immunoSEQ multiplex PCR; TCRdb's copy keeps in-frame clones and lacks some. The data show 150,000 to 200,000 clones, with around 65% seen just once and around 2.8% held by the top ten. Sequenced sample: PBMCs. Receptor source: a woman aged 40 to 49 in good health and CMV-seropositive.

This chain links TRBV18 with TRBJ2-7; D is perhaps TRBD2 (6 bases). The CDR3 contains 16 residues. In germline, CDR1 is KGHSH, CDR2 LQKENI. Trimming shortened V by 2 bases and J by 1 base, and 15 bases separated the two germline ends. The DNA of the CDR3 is TGTGCCAGCTCACCAAATGTGGGGGGAGGATCCTACGAGCAGTACTTC. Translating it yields CASSPNVGGGSYEQYF.

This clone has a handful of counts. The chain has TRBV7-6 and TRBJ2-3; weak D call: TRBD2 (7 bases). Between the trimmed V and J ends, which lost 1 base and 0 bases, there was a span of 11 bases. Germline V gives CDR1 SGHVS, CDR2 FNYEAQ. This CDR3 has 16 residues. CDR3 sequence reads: CASSLGGGPSTDTQYF. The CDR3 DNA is TGTGCCAGCAGCTTAGGGGGGGGCCCGAGCACAGATACGCAGTATTTT.

The CDR3 region has the DNA TGTGCCAGCAGCGTACAGGTAACCACTGAAGCTTTCTTT. Its translation: CASSVQVTTEAFF. The rearrangement joins TRBV7-3 to TRBJ1-1, with D possibly being TRBD1 (5 bases). The CDR3 spans 13 residues. Germline lookup yields CDR1 SGHTA and CDR2 FQGTGA. V lost 5 bases, J lost 4 bases, and 11 bases lay in between.

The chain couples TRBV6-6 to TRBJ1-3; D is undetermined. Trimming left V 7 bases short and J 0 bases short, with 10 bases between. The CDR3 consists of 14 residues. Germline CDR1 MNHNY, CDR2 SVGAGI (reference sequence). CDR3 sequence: CASMAGHSGNTIYF. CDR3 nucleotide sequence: TGTGCCAGCATGGCAGGCCACTCTGGAAACACCATATATTTT.

CDR3 DNA: TGTGCCAGCAGTCCGGACAGGCGCGGGGGCTACACCTTC. This translates into CASSPDRRGGYTF. The rearrangement uses TRBV27 and TRBJ1-2; 7 positions match TRBD1. Germline-derived CDR1 and CDR2 are MNHEY and SMNVEV (reference sequence). Trimming cost V 5 bases and J 8 bases; bases outside gene matches: 8. The CDR3 has 13 amino acids.

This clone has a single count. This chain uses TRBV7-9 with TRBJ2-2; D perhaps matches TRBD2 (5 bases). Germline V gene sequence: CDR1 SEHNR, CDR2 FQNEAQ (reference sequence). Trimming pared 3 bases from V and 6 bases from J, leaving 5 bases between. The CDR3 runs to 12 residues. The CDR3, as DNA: TGTGCCAGCAGCTTCGGGGCCGGGGAGCTGTTTTTT. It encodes CASSFGAGELFF.

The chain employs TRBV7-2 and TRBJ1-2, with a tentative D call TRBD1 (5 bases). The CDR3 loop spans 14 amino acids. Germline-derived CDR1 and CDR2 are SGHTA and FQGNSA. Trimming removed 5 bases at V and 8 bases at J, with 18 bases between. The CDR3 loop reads CASSPYGGTVGYTF. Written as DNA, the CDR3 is TGTGCCAGCAGCCCCTACGGGGGAACGGTGGGCTACACCTTC.

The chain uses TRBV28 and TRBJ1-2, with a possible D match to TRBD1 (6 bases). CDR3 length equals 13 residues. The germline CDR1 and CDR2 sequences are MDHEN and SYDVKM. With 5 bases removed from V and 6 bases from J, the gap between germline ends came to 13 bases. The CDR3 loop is CASSPGEGDGYTF. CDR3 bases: TGTGCCAGCAGTCCAGGGGAGGGCGATGGCTACACCTTC.

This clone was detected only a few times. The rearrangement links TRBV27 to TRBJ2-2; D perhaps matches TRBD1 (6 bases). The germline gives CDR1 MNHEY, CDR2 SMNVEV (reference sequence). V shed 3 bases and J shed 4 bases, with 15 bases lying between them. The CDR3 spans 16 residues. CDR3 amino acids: CASSLAGRGGTGELFF. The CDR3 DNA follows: TGTGCCAGCAGTTTGGCCGGCAGGGGTGGCACCGGGGAGCTGTTTTTT.

CDR3 protein: CASSASRGSGTGLQETQYF. The CDR3 DNA reads TGTGCCAGCAGTGCTTCTAGGGGATCCGGGACAGGGTTACAAGAGACCCAGTACTTC. The chain couples TRBV6-1 to TRBJ2-5; 9 bases agree with TRBD1. CDR3 length: 19 amino acids. V shed 4 bases and J 2 bases; nucleotides not matched to a gene: 17. Germline V gives CDR1 MNHNS, CDR2 SASEGT.

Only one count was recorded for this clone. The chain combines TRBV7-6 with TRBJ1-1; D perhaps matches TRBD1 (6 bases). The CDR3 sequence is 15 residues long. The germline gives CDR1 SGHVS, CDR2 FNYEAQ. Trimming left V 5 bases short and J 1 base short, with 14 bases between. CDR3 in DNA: TGTGCCAGCAGCCCACACAGGGTCCCGAACACTGAAGCTTTCTTT. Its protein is CASSPHRVPNTEAFF.

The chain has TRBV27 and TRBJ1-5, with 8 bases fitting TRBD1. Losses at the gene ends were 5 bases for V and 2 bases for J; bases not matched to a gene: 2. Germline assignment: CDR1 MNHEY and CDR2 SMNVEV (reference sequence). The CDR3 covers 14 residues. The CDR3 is CASSTGQGNQPQHF. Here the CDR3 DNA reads TGTGCCAGCAGTACGGGACAGGGCAATCAGCCCCAGCATTTT.

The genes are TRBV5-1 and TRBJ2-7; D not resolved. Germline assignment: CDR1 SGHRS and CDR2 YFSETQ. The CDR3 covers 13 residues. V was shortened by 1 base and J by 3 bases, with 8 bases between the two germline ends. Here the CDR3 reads CASSLSQIYEQYF. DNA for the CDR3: TGCGCCAGCAGCTTGAGTCAGATCTACGAGCAGTACTTC. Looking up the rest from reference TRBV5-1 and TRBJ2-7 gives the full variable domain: KAGVTQTPRYLIKTRGQQVTLSCSPISGHRSVSWYQQTPGQGLQFLFEYFSETQRNKGNFPGRFSGRQFSNSRSEMNVSTLELGDSALYLCASSLSQIYEQYFGPGTRLTVT.

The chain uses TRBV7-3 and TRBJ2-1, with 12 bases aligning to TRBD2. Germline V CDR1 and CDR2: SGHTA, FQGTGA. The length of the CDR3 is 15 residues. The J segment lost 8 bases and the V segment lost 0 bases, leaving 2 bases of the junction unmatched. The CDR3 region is CASSLTTSGSYEQFF. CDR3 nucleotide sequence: TGTGCCAGCAGCTTAACGACTAGCGGGAGCTATGAGCAGTTCTTC.

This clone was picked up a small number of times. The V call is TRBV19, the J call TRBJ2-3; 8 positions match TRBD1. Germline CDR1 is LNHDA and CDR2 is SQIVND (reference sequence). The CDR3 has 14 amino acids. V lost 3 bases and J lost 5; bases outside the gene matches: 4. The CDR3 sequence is CASSIQGARDTQYF. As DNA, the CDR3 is TGTGCCAGTAGTATTCAGGGGGCTAGAGATACGCAGTATTTT. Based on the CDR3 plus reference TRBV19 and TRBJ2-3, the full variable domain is DGGITQSPKYLFRKEGQNVTLSCEQNLNHDAMYWYRQDPGQGLRLIYYSQIVNDFQKGDIAEGYSVSREKKESFPLTVTSAQKNPTAFYLCASSIQGARDTQYFGPGTRLTVL.

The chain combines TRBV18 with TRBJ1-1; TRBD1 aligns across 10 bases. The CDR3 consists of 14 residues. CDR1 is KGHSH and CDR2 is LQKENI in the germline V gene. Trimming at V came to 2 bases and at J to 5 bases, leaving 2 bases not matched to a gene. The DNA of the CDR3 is TGTGCCAGCTCACCAGCGGGACAGGGGACTGAAGCTTTCTTT. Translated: CASSPAGQGTEAFF.

As DNA, the CDR3 is TGTGCCAGCAGCTTTTGGGGACAAATTTCTGGGGCCAACGTCCTGACTTTC. Its protein product is CASSFWGQISGANVLTF. This sequence joins TRBV5-6 and TRBJ2-6; TRBD1 might be the D (6 bases). V was trimmed by 2 bases and J by 1 base, leaving 13 bases between them. The CDR3 loop spans 17 amino acids. Germline V lookup: CDR1 SGHDT, CDR2 YYEEEE.

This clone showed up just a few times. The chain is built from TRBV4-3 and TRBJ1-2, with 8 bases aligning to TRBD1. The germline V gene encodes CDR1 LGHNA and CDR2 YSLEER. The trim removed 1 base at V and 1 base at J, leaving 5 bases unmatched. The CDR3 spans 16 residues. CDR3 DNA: TGCGCCAGCAGCCAAGCTAGGACAGGGTTTAACTATGGCTACACCTTC. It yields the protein CASSQARTGFNYGYTF.

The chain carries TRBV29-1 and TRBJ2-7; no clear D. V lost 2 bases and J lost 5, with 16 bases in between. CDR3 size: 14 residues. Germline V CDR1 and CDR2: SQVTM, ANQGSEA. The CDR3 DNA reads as TGCAGCGTTGAATCCGGTCGCACGGCGGACGAGCAGTACTTC. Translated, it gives CSVESGRTADEQYF.

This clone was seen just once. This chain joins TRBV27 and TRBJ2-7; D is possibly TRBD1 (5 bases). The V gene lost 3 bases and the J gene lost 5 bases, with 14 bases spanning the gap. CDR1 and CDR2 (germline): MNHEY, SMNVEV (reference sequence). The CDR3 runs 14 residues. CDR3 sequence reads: CASSLVPGSHEQYF. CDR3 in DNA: TGTGCCAGCAGTTTGGTGCCAGGGTCCCACGAGCAGTACTTC.

The DNA of the CDR3 is TGTGCCAGCAGCCCGATCGGCAGGGGGCGGGCGGCAGATACGCAGTATTTT. The encoded protein is CASSPIGRGRAADTQYF. The chain couples TRBV7-8 to TRBJ2-3, with TRBD1 matching over 8 bases. V lost 5 bases to trimming and J lost 4 bases; unmatched junction nucleotides: 14. The CDR3 runs to 17 residues. Germline assignment: CDR1 SGHVS and CDR2 FQNEAQ.

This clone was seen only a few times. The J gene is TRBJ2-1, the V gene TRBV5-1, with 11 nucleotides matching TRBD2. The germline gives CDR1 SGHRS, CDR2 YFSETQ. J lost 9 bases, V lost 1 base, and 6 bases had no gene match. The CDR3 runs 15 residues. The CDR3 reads CASSLTSGSIGEQFF. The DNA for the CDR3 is TGCGCCAGCAGCTTGACTAGCGGGAGTATTGGTGAGCAGTTCTTC.

The CDR3 loop is CASSLRLAGNNEQFF. Here the CDR3 DNA reads TGTGCCAGCAGTTTAAGGCTAGCGGGGAACAATGAGCAGTTCTTC. The chain recombines TRBV27 with TRBJ2-1, with 9 bases that match TRBD2. In germline, CDR1 is MNHEY, CDR2 SMNVEV (reference sequence). The CDR3 is 15 residues long. V shed 2 bases and J 5 bases; nucleotides not matched to a gene: 4.

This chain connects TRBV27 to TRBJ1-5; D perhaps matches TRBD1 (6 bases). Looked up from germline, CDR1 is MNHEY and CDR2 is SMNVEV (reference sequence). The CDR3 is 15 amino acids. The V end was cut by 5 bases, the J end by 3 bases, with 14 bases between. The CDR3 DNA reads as TGTGCCAGCAGTGCCCAAGACAGGACCAATCAGCCCCAGCATTTT. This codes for CASSAQDRTNQPQHF.

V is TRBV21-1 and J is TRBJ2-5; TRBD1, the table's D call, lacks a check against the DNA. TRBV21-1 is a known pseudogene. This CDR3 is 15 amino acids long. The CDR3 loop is CASSSRGQGNETQYF. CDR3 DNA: TGTGCCAGCAGCAGTAGGGGACAGGGTAACGAGACCCAGTACTTC.

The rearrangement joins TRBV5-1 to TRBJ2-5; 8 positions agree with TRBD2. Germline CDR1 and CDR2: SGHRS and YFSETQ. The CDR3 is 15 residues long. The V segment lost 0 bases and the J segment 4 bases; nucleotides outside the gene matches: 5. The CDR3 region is CASSLVGLAGETQYF. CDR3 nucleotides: TGCGCCAGCAGCTTGGTAGGCCTAGCGGGAGAGACCCAGTACTTC. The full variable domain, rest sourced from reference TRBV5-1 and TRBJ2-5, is KAGVTQTPRYLIKTRGQQVTLSCSPISGHRSVSWYQQTPGQGLQFLFEYFSETQRNKGNFPGRFSGRQFSNSRSEMNVSTLELGDSALYLCASSLVGLAGETQYFGPGTRLLVL.

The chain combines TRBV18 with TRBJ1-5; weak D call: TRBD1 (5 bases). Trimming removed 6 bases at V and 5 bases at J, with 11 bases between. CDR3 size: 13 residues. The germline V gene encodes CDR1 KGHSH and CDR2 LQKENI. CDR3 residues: CASSRGGDQPQHF. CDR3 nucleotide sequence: TGTGCCAGCTCGCGGGGGGGGGATCAGCCCCAGCATTTT.

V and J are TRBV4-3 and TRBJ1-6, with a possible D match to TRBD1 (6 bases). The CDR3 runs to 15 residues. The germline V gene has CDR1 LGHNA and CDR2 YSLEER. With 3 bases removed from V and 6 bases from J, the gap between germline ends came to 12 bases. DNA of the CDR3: TGCGCCAGCAGCCAGCGGACAGAGAGTAATTCACCCCTCCACTTT. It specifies CASSQRTESNSPLHF.

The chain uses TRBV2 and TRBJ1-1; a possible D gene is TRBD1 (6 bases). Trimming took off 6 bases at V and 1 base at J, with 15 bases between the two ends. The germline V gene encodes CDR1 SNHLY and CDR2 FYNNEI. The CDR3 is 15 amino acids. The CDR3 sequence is CASRMGAQGNTEAFF. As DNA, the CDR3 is TGTGCCAGCAGGATGGGGGCCCAGGGGAACACTGAAGCTTTCTTT. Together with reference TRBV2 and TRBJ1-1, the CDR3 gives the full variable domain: EPEVTQTPSHQVTQMGQEVILRCVPISNHLYFYWYRQILGQKVEFLVSFYNNEISEKSEIFDDQFSVERPDGSNFTLKIRSTKLEDSAMYFCASRMGAQGNTEAFFGQGTRLTVV.